This TCR beta chain was sequenced for a study of shared clonotypes between healthy human individuals. Trimming shortened V by 0 bases and J by 0 bases, and 6 bases separated the two germline ends. The CDR3 totals 15 residues. The germline V gene has CDR1 SGHRS and CDR2 YFSETQ. The repertoire was sequenced with immunoSEQ multiplex PCR; TCRdb's copy has only in-frame clones and lacks some. This table has approximately 2.4 million clones, approximately 96% appearing once. About this clone itself: Its antigen is as yet unknown. This CDR3 is also generated by other DNA sequences in the sample.

Study-wide results and limits: A few donors shared about 5% of their naive CD4 clonotypes.

This receptor was obtained from a man between 18 and 29 years old in good health. V gene TRBV5-1 combines with J gene TRBJ2-2; D remains unclear. The material sequenced was naive CD4+ T cells sorted from blood. Specified subset: CD45RA+ positively selected. The CDR3 nucleotides read TGCGCCAGCAGCTTGGGCGGAACGAACACCGGGGAGCTGTTTTTT. Translated, it gives CASSLGGTNTGELFF.